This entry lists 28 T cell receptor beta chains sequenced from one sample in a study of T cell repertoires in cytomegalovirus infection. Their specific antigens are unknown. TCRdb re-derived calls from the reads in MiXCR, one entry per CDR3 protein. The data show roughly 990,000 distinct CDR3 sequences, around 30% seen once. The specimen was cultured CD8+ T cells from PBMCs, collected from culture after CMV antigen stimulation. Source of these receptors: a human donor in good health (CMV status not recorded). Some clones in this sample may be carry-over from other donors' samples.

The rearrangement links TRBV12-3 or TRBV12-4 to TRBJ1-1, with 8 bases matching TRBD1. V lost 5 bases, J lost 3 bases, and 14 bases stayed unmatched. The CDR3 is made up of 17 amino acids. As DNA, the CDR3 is TGTGCCAGCAGTCCCTTTGGCCAGGGGGCGAAGGACACTGAAGCTTTCTTT. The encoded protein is CASSPFGQGAKDTEAFF.

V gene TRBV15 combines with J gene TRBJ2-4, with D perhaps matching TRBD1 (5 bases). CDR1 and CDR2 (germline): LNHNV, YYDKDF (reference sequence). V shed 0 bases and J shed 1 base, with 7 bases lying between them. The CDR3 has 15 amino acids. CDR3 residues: CATSREKGAKNIQYF. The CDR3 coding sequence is TGTGCCACCAGCAGAGAAAAGGGGGCCAAAAACATTCAGTACTTC.

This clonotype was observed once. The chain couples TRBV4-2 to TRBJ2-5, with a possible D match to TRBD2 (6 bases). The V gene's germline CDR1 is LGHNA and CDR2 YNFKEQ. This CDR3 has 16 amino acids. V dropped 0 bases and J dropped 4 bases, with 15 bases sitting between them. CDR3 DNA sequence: TGTGCCAGCAGCCAAGATATTCGAGGCGGGGCAGAGACCCAGTACTTC. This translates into CASSQDIRGGAETQYF.

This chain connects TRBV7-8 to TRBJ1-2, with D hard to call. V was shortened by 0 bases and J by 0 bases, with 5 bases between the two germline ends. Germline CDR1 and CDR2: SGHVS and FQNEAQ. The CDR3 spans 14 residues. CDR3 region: CASSLADTNYGYTF. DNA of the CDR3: TGTGCCAGCAGCTTAGCAGATACTAACTATGGCTACACCTTC. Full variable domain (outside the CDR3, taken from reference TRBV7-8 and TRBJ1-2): GAGVSQSPRYKVAKRGQDVALRCDPISGHVSLFWYQQALGQGPEFLTYFQNEAQLDKSGLPSDRFFAERPEGSVSTLKIQRTQQEDSAVYLCASSLADTNYGYTFGSGTRLTVV.

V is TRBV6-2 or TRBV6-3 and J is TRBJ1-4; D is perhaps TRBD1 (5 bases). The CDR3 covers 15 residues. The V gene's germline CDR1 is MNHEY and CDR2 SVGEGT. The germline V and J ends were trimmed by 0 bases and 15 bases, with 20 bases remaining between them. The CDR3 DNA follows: TGTGCCAGCAGTTACTCGGGACCGACTTATATGAAGTTGTTTTTT. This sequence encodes CASSYSGPTYMKLFF.

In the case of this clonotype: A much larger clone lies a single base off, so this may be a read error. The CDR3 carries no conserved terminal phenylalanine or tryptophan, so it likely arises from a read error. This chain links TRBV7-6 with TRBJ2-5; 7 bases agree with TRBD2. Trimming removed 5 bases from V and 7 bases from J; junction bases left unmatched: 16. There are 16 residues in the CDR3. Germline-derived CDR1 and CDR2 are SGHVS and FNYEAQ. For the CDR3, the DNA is TGTGCCAGCAGCAGCCGGGGAAAGCGGGGTCTCGGGACCCAGTACTAC. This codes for CASSSRGKRGLGTQYY.

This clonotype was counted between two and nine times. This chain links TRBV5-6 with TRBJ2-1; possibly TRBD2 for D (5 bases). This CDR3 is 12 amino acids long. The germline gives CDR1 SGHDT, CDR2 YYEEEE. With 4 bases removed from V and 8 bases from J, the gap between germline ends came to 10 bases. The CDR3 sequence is CASSARADEQFF. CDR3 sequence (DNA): TGTGCCAGCAGCGCCCGAGCGGATGAGCAGTTCTTC.

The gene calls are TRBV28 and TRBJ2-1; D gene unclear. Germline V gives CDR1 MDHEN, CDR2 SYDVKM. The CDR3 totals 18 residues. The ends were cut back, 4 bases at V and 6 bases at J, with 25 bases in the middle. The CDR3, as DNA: TGTGCCAGCAGTTCCACCGGATTCACGGTGGCAATGGGCAATGAGCAGTTCTTC. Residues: CASSSTGFTVAMGNEQFF.

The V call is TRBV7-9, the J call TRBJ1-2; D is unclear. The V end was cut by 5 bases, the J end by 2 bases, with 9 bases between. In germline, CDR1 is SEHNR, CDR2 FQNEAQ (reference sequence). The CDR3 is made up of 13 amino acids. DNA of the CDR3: TGTGCCAGCAGCCCTGAAGTAAACTATGGCTACACCTTC. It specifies CASSPEVNYGYTF.

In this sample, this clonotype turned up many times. In DNA form, the CDR3 reads TGTGCCACGGATTTAGCCGGACAGGGGGCAATAGATACGCAGTATTTT. It specifies CATDLAGQGAIDTQYF. The chain joins TRBV7-9 to TRBJ2-3, with TRBD1 identical over 11 bases. Germline values: CDR1 SEHNR, CDR2 FQNEAQ (reference sequence). V lost 10 bases, J lost 5 bases, and 14 bases stayed unmatched. The CDR3 extends over 16 amino acids.

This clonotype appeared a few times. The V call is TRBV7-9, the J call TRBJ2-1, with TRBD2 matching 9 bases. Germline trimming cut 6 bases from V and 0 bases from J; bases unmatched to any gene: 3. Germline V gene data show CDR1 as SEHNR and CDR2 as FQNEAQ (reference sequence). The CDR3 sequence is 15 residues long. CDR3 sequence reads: CASRAGGPSYNEQFF. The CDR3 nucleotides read TGTGCCAGCAGGGCGGGGGGGCCCTCCTACAATGAGCAGTTCTTC.

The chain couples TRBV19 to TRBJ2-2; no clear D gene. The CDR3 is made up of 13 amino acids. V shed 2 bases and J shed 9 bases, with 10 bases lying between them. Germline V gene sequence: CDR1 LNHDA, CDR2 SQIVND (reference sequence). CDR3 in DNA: TGTGCCAGTAGTATATTAGGCGGCTGGGAGCTGTTTTTT. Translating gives CASSILGGWELFF.

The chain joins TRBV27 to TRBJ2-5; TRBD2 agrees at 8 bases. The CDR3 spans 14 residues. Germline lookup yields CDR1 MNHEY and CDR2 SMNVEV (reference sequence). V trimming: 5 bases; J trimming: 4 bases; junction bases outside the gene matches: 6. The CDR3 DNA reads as TGTGCCAGCAGTCCATTGGCGGGGGGAGAGACCCAGTACTTC. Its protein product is CASSPLAGGETQYF.

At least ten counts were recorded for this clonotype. In DNA, the CDR3 is TGTGCCAGCAGCTTAGTCCCTAGCCAGATTCTACAAGAGACCCAGTACTTC. This encodes CASSLVPSQILQETQYF. The V and J genes are TRBV7-6 and TRBJ2-5; weak D call: TRBD2 (5 bases). V was cut by 1 base and J by 2 bases, with 17 bases left in between. The CDR3 contains 17 residues. Germline V gene sequence: CDR1 SGHVS, CDR2 FNYEAQ.

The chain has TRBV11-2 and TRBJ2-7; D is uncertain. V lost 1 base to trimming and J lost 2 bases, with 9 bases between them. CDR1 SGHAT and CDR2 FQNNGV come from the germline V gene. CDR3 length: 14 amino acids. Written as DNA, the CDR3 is TGTGCCAGCAGCTTAGTTCCCAGACCCTACGAGCAGTACGTC. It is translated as CASSLVPRPYEQYV.

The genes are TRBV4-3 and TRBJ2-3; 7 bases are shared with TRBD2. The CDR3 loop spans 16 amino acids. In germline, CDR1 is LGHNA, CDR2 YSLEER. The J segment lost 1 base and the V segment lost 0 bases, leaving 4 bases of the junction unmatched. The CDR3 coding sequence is TGCGCCAGCAGCCAAGAAGTCAGCGGGGGCACAGATACGCAGTATTTT. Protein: CASSQEVSGGTDTQYF.

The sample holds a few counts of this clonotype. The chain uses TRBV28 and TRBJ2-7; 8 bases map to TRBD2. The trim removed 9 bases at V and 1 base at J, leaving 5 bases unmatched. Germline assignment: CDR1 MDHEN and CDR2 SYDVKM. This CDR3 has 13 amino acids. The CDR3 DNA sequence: TGTGCCAGTACGGCGGGAGGATCCTACGAGCAGTACGTC. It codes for CASTAGGSYEQYV.

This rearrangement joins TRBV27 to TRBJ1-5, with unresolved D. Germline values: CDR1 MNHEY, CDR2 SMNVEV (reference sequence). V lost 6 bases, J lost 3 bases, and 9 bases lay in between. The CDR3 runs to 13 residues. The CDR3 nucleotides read TGTGCCAGCAGAATAGGATCCAATCAGCCCCAGCATTTT. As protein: CASRIGSNQPQHF.

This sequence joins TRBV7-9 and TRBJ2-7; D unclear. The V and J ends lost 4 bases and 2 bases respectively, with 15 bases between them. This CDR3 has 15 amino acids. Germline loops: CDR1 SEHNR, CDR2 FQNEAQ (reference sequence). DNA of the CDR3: TGTGCCAGCAGCTCTAGGGCAGGTGAGGCCTACGAGCAGTACGTC. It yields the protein CASSSRAGEAYEQYV.

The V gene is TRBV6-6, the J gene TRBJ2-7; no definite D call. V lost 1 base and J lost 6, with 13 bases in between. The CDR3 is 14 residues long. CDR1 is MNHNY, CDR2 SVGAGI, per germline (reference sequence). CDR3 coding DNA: TGTGCCAGCAGTTACTTAGACTTTCGAAGCGAGCAGTACGTC. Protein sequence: CASSYLDFRSEQYV.

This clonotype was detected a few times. CDR3 residues: CASGFYPTGRGETQYF. In DNA form, the CDR3 reads TGTGCTAGTGGTTTTTACCCGACAGGGAGGGGCGAGACCCAGTACTTC. The chain recombines TRBV12-5 with TRBJ2-5; either TRBD1 or TRBD2 may fit D (7 bases each). This CDR3 is 16 amino acids long. CDR1 and CDR2 from the germline V gene are LGHNT and FRNRAP. Trimming left V 3 bases short and J 5 bases short, with 19 bases between.

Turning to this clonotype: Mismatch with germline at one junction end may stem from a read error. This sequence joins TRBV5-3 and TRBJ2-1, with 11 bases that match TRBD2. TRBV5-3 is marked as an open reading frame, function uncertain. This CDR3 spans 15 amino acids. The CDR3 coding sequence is TGTGCCAGCAGCTCGGTAGCGGGGGGGCCATCCGAGCAGTTCTTC. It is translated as CASSSVAGGPSEQFF.

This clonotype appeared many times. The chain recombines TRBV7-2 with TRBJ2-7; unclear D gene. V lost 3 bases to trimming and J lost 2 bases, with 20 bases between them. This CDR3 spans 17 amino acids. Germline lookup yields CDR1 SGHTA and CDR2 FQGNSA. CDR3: CASSFYGFGLPAYEQYF. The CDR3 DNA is TGTGCCAGCAGCTTTTATGGGTTCGGATTGCCCGCCTACGAGCAGTACTTC. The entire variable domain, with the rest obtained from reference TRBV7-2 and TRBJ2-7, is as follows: GAGVSQSPSNKVTEKGKDVELRCDPISGHTALYWYRQSLGQGLEFLIYFQGNSAPDKSGLPSDRFSAERTGGSVSTLTIQRTQQEDSAVYLCASSFYGFGLPAYEQYFGPGTRLTVT.

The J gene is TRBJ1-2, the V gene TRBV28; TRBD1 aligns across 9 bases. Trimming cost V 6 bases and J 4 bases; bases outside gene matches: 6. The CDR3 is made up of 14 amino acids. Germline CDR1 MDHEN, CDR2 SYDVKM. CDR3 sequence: CASSLTDRGYGYTF. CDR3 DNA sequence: TGTGCCAGCAGCCTTACGGACAGGGGCTATGGCTACACCTTC.

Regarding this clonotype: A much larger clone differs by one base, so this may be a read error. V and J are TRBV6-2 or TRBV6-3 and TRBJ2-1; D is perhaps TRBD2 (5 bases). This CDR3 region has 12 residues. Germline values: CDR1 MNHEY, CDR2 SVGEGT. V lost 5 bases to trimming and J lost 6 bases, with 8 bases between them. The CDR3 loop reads CASSRTSNEQFF. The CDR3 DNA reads TGTGCCAGCAGTAGAACTAGCAATGAGCAGTTCTTC.

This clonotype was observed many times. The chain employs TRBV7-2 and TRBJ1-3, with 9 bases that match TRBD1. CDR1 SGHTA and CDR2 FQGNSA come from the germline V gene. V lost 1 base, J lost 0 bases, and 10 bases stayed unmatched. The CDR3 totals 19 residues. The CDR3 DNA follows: TGTGCCAGCAGCTTAGTAGGACAGGGGATAGGGCGCTCTGGAAACACCATATATTTT. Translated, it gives CASSLVGQGIGRSGNTIYF. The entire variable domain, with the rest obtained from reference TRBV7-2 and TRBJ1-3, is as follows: GAGVSQSPSNKVTEKGKDVELRCDPISGHTALYWYRQSLGQGLEFLIYFQGNSAPDKSGLPSDRFSAERTGGSVSTLTIQRTQQEDSAVYLCASSLVGQGIGRSGNTIYFGEGSWLTVV.

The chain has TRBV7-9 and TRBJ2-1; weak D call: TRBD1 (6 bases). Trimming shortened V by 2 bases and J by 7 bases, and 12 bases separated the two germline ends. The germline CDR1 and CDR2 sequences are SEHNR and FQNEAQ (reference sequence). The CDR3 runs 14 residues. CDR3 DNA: TGTGCCAGCAGCTTAAGGTCGAGGGGGAATGAGCAGTTCTTC. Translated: CASSLRSRGNEQFF.

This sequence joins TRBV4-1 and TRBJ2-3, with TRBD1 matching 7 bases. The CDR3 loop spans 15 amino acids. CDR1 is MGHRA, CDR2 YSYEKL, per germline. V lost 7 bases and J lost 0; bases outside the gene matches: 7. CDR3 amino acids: CASTYRGSSTDTQYF. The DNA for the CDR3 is TGCGCCAGCACCTACAGGGGCTCTAGCACAGATACGCAGTATTTT.